These T cell receptor beta chains were read from a single sample in a study of blood T cell repertoires in COVID-19. Libraries were prepared by immunoSEQ multiplex PCR; TCRdb keeps only in-frame clonotypes and omits some of them. The sample has some 110,000 clones; around 85% are singletons. The sequencing input was peripheral blood. The source is a woman of 80 years or more with active or convalescent COVID-19. Each CDR3 is given with its conserved first and last residue. A D gene is named only where the DNA matches it firmly. Clone size appears in some rows only: once, few, many, or a class for an expanded clone.

J gene: TRBJ2-5
V gene: TRBV5-6
D gene: NA
clone size: once
CDR3 DNA: TGTGCCAGCAGCCAAGGGGTTCGGACCCAGTACTTC
CDR3 protein: CASSQGVRTQYF

J gene: TRBJ1-1
V gene: TRBV28
D gene: NA
clone size: once
CDR3 DNA: TGTGCCGCCGAGAGGAACACTGAAGCTTTCTTT
CDR3 protein: CAAERNTEAFF

J gene: TRBJ2-1
V gene: TRBV9
D gene: TRBD1
clone size: NA
CDR3 DNA: TGTGCCAGCAGCCCGGGACAGAGTGAGCAGTTCTTC
CDR3 protein: CASSPGQSEQFF

J gene: TRBJ1-2
V gene: TRBV7-2
D gene: NA
clone size: NA
CDR3 DNA: TGTGCCAGCAGCTTAGGTCAGGGAAGTCAGACAGGCTACACCTTC
CDR3 protein: CASSLGQGSQTGYTF

J gene: TRBJ2-2
V gene: TRBV9
D gene: NA
clone size: once
CDR3 DNA: TGTGCCAGCACCGCGACTAGGAACACCGGGGAGCTGTTTTTT
CDR3 protein: CASTATRNTGELFF

J gene: TRBJ2-7
V gene: TRBV19
D gene: NA
clone size: NA
CDR3 DNA: TGTGCCAGTAGTAGGAGACAGGACTCCTACGAGCAGTACTTC
CDR3 protein: CASSRRQDSYEQYF

J gene: TRBJ2-1
V gene: TRBV10-2
D gene: TRBD1
clone size: NA
CDR3 DNA: TGCGCCAGCAGCAGTACAGGGGCGTCAACCTACAATGAGCAGTTCTTC
CDR3 protein: CASSSTGASTYNEQFF

J gene: TRBJ2-7
V gene: TRBV6-5
D gene: NA
clone size: NA
CDR3 DNA: TGTGCCCTCCGGGAAACAAGCTCCTACGAGCAGTACTTC
CDR3 protein: CALRETSSYEQYF

J gene: TRBJ1-5
V gene: TRBV10-3
D gene: TRBD1
clone size: NA
CDR3 DNA: TGTGCCATCAGTGATCGGACAGGGCGCAATCAGCCCCAGCATTTT
CDR3 protein: CAISDRTGRNQPQHF

J gene: TRBJ2-5
V gene: TRBV7-2
D gene: TRBD2
clone size: NA
CDR3 DNA: TGTGCCAGCAGCTTACCGGGACTAGCGGGCCCCTCAGAGACCCAGTACTTC
CDR3 protein: CASSLPGLAGPSETQYF

J gene: TRBJ2-3
V gene: TRBV28
D gene: NA
clone size: NA
CDR3 DNA: TGTGCCAGCAGGACTGTAAGGGAGCCGATAAACACAGATACGCAGTATTTT
CDR3 protein: CASRTVREPINTDTQYF

J gene: TRBJ1-1
V gene: TRBV14
D gene: NA
clone size: NA
CDR3 DNA: TGTGCCAGCAGCCCCGGGGTTGCCCCTACGCGGATCGCTGAAGCTTTCTTT
CDR3 protein: CASSPGVAPTRIAEAFF

J gene: TRBJ2-7
V gene: TRBV5-6
D gene: NA
clone size: NA
CDR3 DNA: TGTGCCAGCAGCTTTCGTTCCGAGCAGTACTTC
CDR3 protein: CASSFRSEQYF

J gene: TRBJ2-3
V gene: TRBV23-1
D gene: TRBD1
clone size: NA
CDR3 DNA: TGCGCCAGCAGTCAATCGAGGACAGGGGGTACCCCGGGAGATACGCAGTATTTT
CDR3 protein: CASSQSRTGGTPGDTQYF

J gene: TRBJ1-1
V gene: TRBV30
D gene: NA
clone size: few
CDR3 DNA: TGTGCCTGGAGCCGACTGAAGAACACTGAAGCTTTCTTT
CDR3 protein: CAWSRLKNTEAFF

J gene: TRBJ2-7
V gene: TRBV11-2
D gene: TRBD1
clone size: NA
CDR3 DNA: TGTGCCAGCAGCCCAACCCCGGGACAGGGCCCCTCCTACGAGCAGTACTTC
CDR3 protein: CASSPTPGQGPSYEQYF

J gene: TRBJ2-1
V gene: TRBV6-2/TRBV6-3
D gene: TRBD2
clone size: NA
CDR3 DNA: TGTGCCAGCAGTCAGTATATGGGGCTAGCGGGAGTGGTGGACAATGAGCAGTTCTTC
CDR3 protein: CASSQYMGLAGVVDNEQFF

J gene: TRBJ2-7
V gene: TRBV25-1
D gene: TRBD1
clone size: few
CDR3 DNA: TGTGCCAGCAGTGCCCCGGACAGGTCCTACGAGCAGTACTTC
CDR3 protein: CASSAPDRSYEQYF

J gene: TRBJ1-1
V gene: TRBV30
D gene: TRBD1
clone size: NA
CDR3 DNA: TGTGCCTGGAGGAGGGACAGGGGGCACCGGAGCACTGAAGCTTTCTTT
CDR3 protein: CAWRRDRGHRSTEAFF

J gene: TRBJ1-1
V gene: TRBV7-2
D gene: NA
clone size: NA
CDR3 DNA: TGTGCCAGCAGCCTGAAACCGGACAGTGAAGCTTTCTTT
CDR3 protein: CASSLKPDSEAFF

J gene: TRBJ1-2
V gene: TRBV4-1
D gene: NA
clone size: NA
CDR3 DNA: TGCGCCAGCAGCCCACCGGGACACAACACCTATGGCTACACCTTC
CDR3 protein: CASSPPGHNTYGYTF

J gene: TRBJ1-2
V gene: TRBV7-2
D gene: TRBD1
clone size: NA
CDR3 DNA: TGTGCCAGCAGCACCAGCGGACAGGGGGCGTATGGCTACACCTTC
CDR3 protein: CASSTSGQGAYGYTF

J gene: TRBJ1-3
V gene: TRBV6-5
D gene: TRBD1
clone size: NA
CDR3 DNA: TGTGCCAGCAGTTACGGGACAGGGGCAGGAAACACCATATATTTT
CDR3 protein: CASSYGTGAGNTIYF

J gene: TRBJ1-6
V gene: TRBV2
D gene: NA
clone size: NA
CDR3 DNA: TGTGCCAGCACCCTGGAGCTCTCACCCCTCCACTTT
CDR3 protein: CASTLELSPLHF

J gene: TRBJ2-5
V gene: TRBV7-8
D gene: NA
clone size: NA
CDR3 DNA: TGTGCCAGCAGCTTACATTGGCAGGGGAGAGAGACCCAGTACTTC
CDR3 protein: CASSLHWQGRETQYF

J gene: TRBJ2-1
V gene: TRBV7-2
D gene: NA
clone size: NA
CDR3 DNA: TGTGCCAGCAGCTTTCAGGTGGCCTACAATGAGCAGTTCTTC
CDR3 protein: CASSFQVAYNEQFF

J gene: TRBJ1-5
V gene: TRBV27
D gene: NA
clone size: NA
CDR3 DNA: TGTGCCAGCAGCGGACAGTATGACAATCAGCCCCAGCATTTT
CDR3 protein: CASSGQYDNQPQHF

J gene: TRBJ1-3
V gene: TRBV27
D gene: TRBD1
clone size: NA
CDR3 DNA: TGTGCCAGCAGTTCCCGTACAGGGGTAAACACCATATATTTT
CDR3 protein: CASSSRTGVNTIYF

J gene: TRBJ2-2
V gene: TRBV5-4
D gene: NA
clone size: NA
CDR3 DNA: TGTGCCAGCAGCCCCGCGGGCCCCGGGGAGCTGTTTTTT
CDR3 protein: CASSPAGPGELFF

J gene: TRBJ1-2
V gene: TRBV6-6
D gene: TRBD1
clone size: NA
CDR3 DNA: TGTGCCAGCAGTCCGTCAGGGACAGGCGAAACCTATGGCTACACCTTC
CDR3 protein: CASSPSGTGETYGYTF

J gene: TRBJ1-2
V gene: TRBV3-1/TRBV3-2
D gene: NA
clone size: NA
CDR3 DNA: TGTGCCAGCAGCCAAGTTGGGCAGGTTAACTATGGCTACACCTTC
CDR3 protein: CASSQVGQVNYGYTF

J gene: TRBJ1-1
V gene: TRBV10-3
D gene: TRBD1
clone size: NA
CDR3 DNA: TGTGCCATCAGGGGACAGGGAGGATTCGCTGAAGCTTTCTTT
CDR3 protein: CAIRGQGGFAEAFF

J gene: TRBJ1-2
V gene: TRBV28
D gene: NA
clone size: NA
CDR3 DNA: TGTGCCAGCAGTTTATTGCCGGGATCGAATGGCTACACCTTC
CDR3 protein: CASSLLPGSNGYTF

J gene: TRBJ1-1
V gene: TRBV7-8
D gene: TRBD1
clone size: NA
CDR3 DNA: TGTGCCAGCAGCCCAGGGACAGGGGTTAAGACTGAAGCTTTCTTT
CDR3 protein: CASSPGTGVKTEAFF

J gene: TRBJ1-3
V gene: TRBV4-1
D gene: NA
clone size: NA
CDR3 DNA: TGCGCCAGCAGCCAAGCACCGATCAGGGAGGGGGGAAACACCATATATTTT
CDR3 protein: CASSQAPIREGGNTIYF